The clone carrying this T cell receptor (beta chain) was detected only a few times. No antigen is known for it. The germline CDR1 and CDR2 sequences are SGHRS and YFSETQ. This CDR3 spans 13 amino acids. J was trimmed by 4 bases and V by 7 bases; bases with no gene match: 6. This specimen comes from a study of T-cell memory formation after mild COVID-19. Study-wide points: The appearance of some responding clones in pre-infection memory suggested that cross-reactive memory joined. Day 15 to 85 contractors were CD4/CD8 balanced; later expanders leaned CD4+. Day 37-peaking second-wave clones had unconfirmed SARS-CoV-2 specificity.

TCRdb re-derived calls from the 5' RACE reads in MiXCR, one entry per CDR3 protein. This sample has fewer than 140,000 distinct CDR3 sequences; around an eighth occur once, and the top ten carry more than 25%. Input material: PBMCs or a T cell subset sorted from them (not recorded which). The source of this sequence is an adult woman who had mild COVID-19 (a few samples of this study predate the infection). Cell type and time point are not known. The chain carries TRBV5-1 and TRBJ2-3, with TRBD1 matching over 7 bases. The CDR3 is CASGDRAPDTQYF. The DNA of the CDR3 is TGCGCCAGCGGGGACAGAGCTCCAGATACGCAGTATTTT.